Each of the 26 T cell receptor beta chains below was sequenced from the same sample in a study of CD8 T cells in Susac syndrome. An amount of RNA that ranged from 0.5 to 1 ug was reverse transcribed with random hexamers. MiXCR, applied by TCRdb to the immunoSEQ multiplex PCR reads, yields one record per CDR3 protein. The sample lists about 85,000 distinct CDR3 sequences; over 90% were seen once. Sequencing input: CD8+ T cells from PBMCs. The receptors here all came from a human donor with Susac syndrome.

V gene TRBV6-6 combines with J gene TRBJ2-5; D possibly corresponds to TRBD2 (6 bases). V shed 2 bases and J shed 1 base, with 11 bases lying between them. This CDR3 is built from 15 residues. The germline gives CDR1 MNHNY, CDR2 SVGAGI (reference sequence). The DNA of the CDR3 is TGTGCCAGCAGTTACATGGCGGAGGGCCAAGAGACCCAGTACTTC. Protein: CASSYMAEGQETQYF.

V is TRBV9 and J is TRBJ2-5, with 13 bases fitting TRBD2. The germline V gene encodes CDR1 SGDLS and CDR2 YYNGEE. The V segment lost 6 bases and the J segment 10 bases; nucleotides outside the gene matches: 6. The CDR3 has 13 amino acids. The CDR3 sequence is CASMPGTSGDQYF. DNA for the CDR3: TGTGCCAGCATGCCCGGGACTAGCGGGGACCAGTACTTC.

The chain combines TRBV12-3 or TRBV12-4 with TRBJ2-7; no firm D call. The CDR3 is made up of 14 amino acids. V was cut by 7 bases and J by 0 bases, with 13 bases left in between. The CDR3: CASTPSGISYEQYF. The CDR3 region has the DNA TGTGCCAGCACCCCGTCAGGCATCTCCTACGAGCAGTACTTC.

This rearrangement joins TRBV7-9 to TRBJ2-7; 9 bases are shared with TRBD1. CDR1 SEHNR and CDR2 FQNEAQ come from the germline V gene (reference sequence). The J segment lost 5 bases and the V segment lost 8 bases, leaving 10 bases of the junction unmatched. This CDR3 has 14 amino acids. The CDR3, as DNA: TGTGCCAGCGGGACCGGGACAGGGCCCCACGAGCAGTACTTC. Residues: CASGTGTGPHEQYF. Based on the CDR3 plus reference TRBV7-9 and TRBJ2-7, the full variable domain is DTGVSQNPRHKITKRGQNVTFRCDPISEHNRLYWYRQTLGQGPEFLTYFQNEAQLEKSRLLSDRFSAERPKGSFSTLEIQRTEQGDSAMYLCASGTGTGPHEQYFGPGTRLTVT.

The gene calls are TRBV20-1 and TRBJ2-7, with D perhaps TRBD1 or TRBD2 (5 bases each). Trimming shortened V by 2 bases and J by 3 bases, and 20 bases separated the two germline ends. The CDR3 is made up of 16 amino acids. Per the germline V gene, CDR1 is DFQATT and CDR2 is SNEGSKA (reference sequence). This CDR3 reads CSARPRETSGNYEQYF. The CDR3 nucleotides read TGCAGTGCTAGACCCAGGGAGACATCCGGGAACTACGAGCAGTACTTC.

This rearrangement joins TRBV20-1 to TRBJ2-3, with D unresolved. Trimming removed 6 bases from V and 2 bases from J, with 24 bases in between. Germline loops: CDR1 DFQATT, CDR2 SNEGSKA (reference sequence). The CDR3 has 17 amino acids. CDR3: CSATGPYRDWNTDTQYF. CDR3 in DNA: TGCAGTGCCACGGGCCCGTATCGAGATTGGAACACAGATACGCAGTATTTT.

This chain links TRBV27 with TRBJ2-7; D gene ambiguous. Trimming cost V 8 bases and J 6 bases, with 14 bases left between them. The length of the CDR3 is 12 residues. Germline CDR1 reads MNHEY; CDR2 reads SMNVEV (reference sequence). Here the CDR3 DNA reads TGTGCCAGCGGCCCCCCGGGTCTCGAGCAGTACTTC. It yields the protein CASGPPGLEQYF.

This chain joins TRBV30 and TRBJ2-7; 12 positions agree with TRBD1. CDR1 and CDR2 (germline): GTSNPN, SVGIG (reference sequence). The CDR3 totals 15 residues. With 1 base clipped from V and 4 bases from J, the junction kept 5 bases outside the gene matches. The CDR3 DNA follows: TGTGCCTGGAGTGACGGGACAGGGGGCGCATACGAGCAGTACTTC. It specifies CAWSDGTGGAYEQYF.

This chain uses TRBV29-1 with TRBJ2-1; the match to TRBD2 covers 10 bases. The CDR3 is 16 amino acids. Germline lookup yields CDR1 SQVTM and CDR2 ANQGSEA. The junction had 9 bases not matched to a gene; V was cut back by 1 base and J by 6 bases. The CDR3 loop reads CSVEGTSGSVSNEQFF. For the CDR3, the DNA is TGCAGCGTTGAAGGGACTAGCGGTTCGGTTAGCAATGAGCAGTTCTTC.

This rearrangement joins TRBV30 to TRBJ2-7, with 12 nucleotides matching TRBD2. Germline V lookup: CDR1 GTSNPN, CDR2 SVGIG (reference sequence). Trimming removed 5 bases from V and 4 bases from J; junction bases left unmatched: 3. The CDR3 consists of 13 residues. The CDR3 protein is CAWETSGSYEQYF. The CDR3 DNA sequence: TGTGCCTGGGAGACTAGCGGGAGTTACGAGCAGTACTTC.

In its sample, this clonotype was seen once. The chain carries TRBV20-1 and TRBJ2-7; D is unclear. Germline V CDR1 and CDR2: DFQATT, SNEGSKA (reference sequence). CDR3 length equals 19 residues. Trimming stripped 0 bases from V and 0 bases from J, with 24 bases between. In nucleotides, the CDR3 is TGCAGTGCTAGAGATAGGAAATTTCACGTATACTCGAGCTCCTACGAGCAGTACTTC. Protein: CSARDRKFHVYSSSYEQYF.

The gene calls are TRBV24-1 and TRBJ2-1; 8 bases are a match to TRBD2. The ends lost 1 base at V and 9 bases at J; junction bases unmatched: 7. CDR1 KGHDR and CDR2 SFDVKD come from the germline V gene. CDR3 length equals 15 residues. The CDR3 sequence is CATSDLAAGEGEQFF. The CDR3, as DNA: TGTGCCACCAGTGATTTAGCAGCGGGAGAGGGTGAGCAGTTCTTC.

V gene TRBV20-1 combines with J gene TRBJ1-5, with D uncertain. This CDR3 region has 12 residues. Germline V CDR1 and CDR2: DFQATT, SNEGSKA (reference sequence). The germline V and J ends were trimmed by 5 bases and 5 bases, with 10 bases remaining between them. The CDR3 nucleotides read TGCAGTGCTTCGGACGGTGATCAGCCCCAGCATTTT. This gives the protein CSASDGDQPQHF.

This sequence joins TRBV12-3 or TRBV12-4 and TRBJ1-3; D possibly corresponds to TRBD1 (5 bases). V shed 4 bases and J shed 4 bases, with 8 bases lying between them. This CDR3 is built from 13 residues. CDR3 protein: CASSYGAGNTIYF. CDR3 coding DNA: TGTGCCAGCAGTTACGGGGCGGGAAACACCATATATTTT.

This sequence joins TRBV19 and TRBJ2-1; 14 bases line up with TRBD2. CDR1 is LNHDA and CDR2 is SQIVND in the germline V gene (reference sequence). The CDR3 is made up of 16 amino acids. The ends lost 3 bases at V and 7 bases at J; junction bases unmatched: 5. CDR3 sequence: CASSIGTSGSVNEQFF. The CDR3 DNA reads as TGTGCCAGTAGTATTGGGACTAGCGGGAGTGTGAATGAGCAGTTCTTC.

V is TRBV9 and J is TRBJ2-1; D might be TRBD2 (6 bases). Per germline, CDR1 SGDLS and CDR2 YYNGEE. CDR3 size: 16 residues. V lost 0 bases and J 4 bases, leaving 14 bases between the germline ends. The CDR3 DNA sequence: TGTGCCAGCAGCGTAGGGGGCGGGGTACTTTACAATGAGCAGTTCTTC. Translated: CASSVGGGVLYNEQFF.

This chain links TRBV7-9 with TRBJ1-2; D call uncertain. Germline CDR1 reads SEHNR; CDR2 reads FQNEAQ (reference sequence). V was clipped by 4 bases and J by 3 bases, with 6 bases between them. The CDR3 spans 12 residues. CDR3 protein: CASSSQYYGYTF. The CDR3 DNA reads as TGTGCCAGCAGCTCCCAATACTATGGCTACACCTTC.

The chain joins TRBV7-9 to TRBJ2-3; D might be TRBD2 (6 bases). The CDR3 has 13 amino acids. Germline V lookup: CDR1 SEHNR, CDR2 FQNEAQ (reference sequence). V was trimmed by 5 bases and J by 3 bases, leaving 9 bases between them. CDR3 sequence: CASSPRGTDTQYF. CDR3 DNA: TGTGCCAGCAGCCCCCGGGGGACAGATACGCAGTATTTT.

This sequence joins TRBV7-2 and TRBJ2-6; D gene unclear. Germline loops: CDR1 SGHTA, CDR2 FQGNSA. V was trimmed by 1 base and J by 0 bases, leaving 4 bases between them. The CDR3 runs to 15 residues. CDR3 nucleotide sequence: TGTGCCAGCAGCTTAGTCTTCTCTGGGGCCAACGTCCTGACTTTC. Protein: CASSLVFSGANVLTF.

The J gene is TRBJ2-1, the V gene TRBV29-1; TRBD2 is a possible D gene (6 bases). The V end was cut by 7 bases, the J end by 6 bases, with 22 bases between. CDR1 is SQVTM, CDR2 ANQGSEA, per germline. This CDR3 has 15 amino acids. CDR3 sequence (DNA): TGCAGCGGGATCGGGACTCCCCTAGGTCGCAATGAGCAGTTCTTC. Translation: CSGIGTPLGRNEQFF.

V is TRBV3-1 and J is TRBJ2-6; D remains unclear. V was trimmed by 1 base and J by 0 bases, leaving 7 bases between them. CDR3 length equals 16 residues. Germline V gene data show CDR1 as LGHDT and CDR2 as YNNKEL (reference sequence). The CDR3 DNA is TGTGCCAGCAGCCAAGTAACTGTCTCTGGGGCCAACGTCCTGACTTTC. It specifies CASSQVTVSGANVLTF.

The J gene is TRBJ2-1, the V gene TRBV6-2 or TRBV6-3; D tentatively fits TRBD1 or TRBD2 (5 bases each). This CDR3 has 18 amino acids. Per the germline V gene, CDR1 is MNHEY and CDR2 is SVGEGT. Trimming pared 0 bases from V and 0 bases from J, leaving 15 bases between. CDR3 sequence: CASSYSGLGVSSYNEQFF. DNA for the CDR3: TGTGCCAGCAGTTACTCGGGTCTGGGGGTAAGCTCCTACAATGAGCAGTTCTTC.

This chain connects TRBV5-1 to TRBJ1-1, with TRBD1 identical over 7 bases. Germline CDR1 SGHRS, CDR2 YFSETQ. V was pared by 7 bases and J by 1 base, with 4 bases of the junction left unmatched. The CDR3 runs 13 residues. CDR3: CASFGDRNTEAFF. CDR3 DNA: TGCGCCAGCTTTGGGGACAGGAACACTGAAGCTTTCTTT.

CDR3 loop: CASSLGSAGELFF. The CDR3 DNA follows: TGTGCCAGCAGCTTGGGGTCGGCCGGGGAGCTGTTTTTT. The rearrangement links TRBV5-6 to TRBJ2-2; D is unclear. This CDR3 has 13 amino acids. V lost 0 bases and J lost 6, with 6 bases in between. Germline lookup yields CDR1 SGHDT and CDR2 YYEEEE.

The gene calls are TRBV5-6 and TRBJ2-7; TRBD1 might be the D (5 bases). Trimming shortened V by 4 bases and J by 2 bases, and 13 bases separated the two germline ends. This CDR3 is 14 amino acids long. The V gene's germline CDR1 is SGHDT and CDR2 YYEEEE. In DNA, the CDR3 is TGTGCCAGCAGCAACCCGACAGAGACCTACGAGCAGTACTTC. It specifies CASSNPTETYEQYF.

The chain combines TRBV9 with TRBJ2-1; D call uncertain. Trimming stripped 0 bases from V and 8 bases from J, with 6 bases between. The CDR3 is made up of 12 amino acids. In germline, CDR1 is SGDLS, CDR2 YYNGEE. The CDR3 loop reads CASSVVGHEQFF. The DNA for the CDR3 is TGTGCCAGCAGCGTAGTTGGCCATGAGCAGTTCTTC. Full variable domain (rest looked up from reference TRBV9 and TRBJ2-1): DSGVTQTPKHLITATGQRVTLRCSPRSGDLSVYWYQQSLDQGLQFLIQYYNGEERAKGNILERFSAQQFPDLHSELNLSSLELGDSALYFCASSVVGHEQFFGPGTRLTVL.